Below, 22 T cell receptor beta chains from the same sample are listed, as sequenced in a study of T cells in severe cutaneous drug reactions. The donors had carbamazepine-induced Stevens-Johnson syndrome or toxic epidermal necrolysis. The iRepertoire multiplex PCR system with TCR subtype-specific primers built both bulk and single-cell libraries. TCRdb reprocessed the multiplex PCR reads and reports one entry per CDR3 protein, with no DNA. Reported are 21,000 or so distinct CDR3 sequences; the ten largest clones contain 7.5%. The sequenced material came from PBMCs. The source of these receptors is a human donor with toxic epidermal necrolysis, a severe cutaneous drug reaction.

This sequence joins TRBV4-2 and TRBJ2-1. The CDR3 extends over 16 amino acids. The germline V gene has CDR1 LGHNA and CDR2 YNFKEQ. CDR3 amino acids: CASFSATWSSYNEQFF.

The V call is TRBV7-2, the J call TRBJ1-5; TCRdb indicates TRBD1, and absent DNA this call remains unverified. The CDR3 totals 15 residues. Germline-derived CDR1 and CDR2 are SGHTA and FQGNSA. CDR3 in amino acids: CASSAGQVPNLAQHF.

The rearrangement joins TRBV4-2 to TRBJ2-2; the D call of TRBD2 rests on TCRdb alone, since no DNA is present to check it. CDR1 is LGHNA, CDR2 YNFKEQ, per germline. The CDR3 sequence is 20 residues long. The CDR3 region is CASSQDTFGTSGSGTGELFF.

The chain's CDR3 is CASHPGGANTGELFF. The rearrangement uses TRBV5-4 and TRBJ2-2; the D call of TRBD1 rests on TCRdb alone, since no DNA is present to check it. The CDR3 extends over 15 amino acids. Germline V CDR1 and CDR2: SGHNT, YYREEE (reference sequence).

The chain is built from TRBV7-3 and TRBJ1-5. Germline lookup yields CDR1 SGHTA and CDR2 FQGTGA. The CDR3 loop spans 13 amino acids. This CDR3 reads CASSRDGNQPQHF.

The chain joins TRBV3-1 to TRBJ2-1; TCRdb's D call, TRBD2, is unchecked because there is no DNA. CDR3 length: 15 residues. Germline lookup yields CDR1 LGHDT and CDR2 YNNKEL (reference sequence). CDR3 amino acids: CASSGRTSGMNEQFF.

V gene TRBV29-1 combines with J gene TRBJ2-2; TCRdb calls TRBD1, which cannot be checked without DNA. Per germline, CDR1 SQVTM and CDR2 ANQGSEA. This CDR3 region has 13 residues. Here the CDR3 reads CSVDEGVNGELFF.

The CDR3 protein is CSARHTVLAGDQETQYF. The V and J genes are TRBV20-1 and TRBJ2-5; TCRdb picks TRBD2, but there is no DNA to check that call. CDR1 and CDR2 (germline): DFQATT, SNEGSKA (reference sequence). This CDR3 contains 17 residues.

The gene calls are TRBV19 and TRBJ2-3; the D call of TRBD1 rests on TCRdb alone, since no DNA is present to check it. Germline-derived CDR1 and CDR2 are LNHDA and SQIVND (reference sequence). The CDR3 length is 15 residues. The CDR3 reads CASSPSGQGTDTQYF.

This chain joins TRBV7-8 and TRBJ2-3. CDR1 is SGHVS and CDR2 is FQNEAQ in the germline V gene. This CDR3 is 17 amino acids long. CDR3: CASSLATAYSSTDTQYF. Full variable domain (missing parts from reference TRBV7-8 and TRBJ2-3): GAGVSQSPRYKVAKRGQDVALRCDPISGHVSLFWYQQALGQGPEFLTYFQNEAQLDKSGLPSDRFFAERPEGSVSTLKIQRTQQEDSAVYLCASSLATAYSSTDTQYFGPGTRLTVL.

V is TRBV27 and J is TRBJ2-7. CDR1 is MNHEY, CDR2 SMNVEV, per germline (reference sequence). The CDR3 runs 12 residues. This CDR3 reads CASSSEAGEQYF.

The chain couples TRBV6-6 to TRBJ1-6. The CDR3 is 14 amino acids. CDR1 and CDR2 from the germline V gene are MNHNY and SVGAGI (reference sequence). The CDR3 region is CASSYRGLESPLHF.

This chain uses TRBV27 with TRBJ1-1; TCRdb gives TRBD1 as the D gene, but with no DNA this cannot be confirmed. This CDR3 has 13 residues. Per the germline V gene, CDR1 is MNHEY and CDR2 is SMNVEV (reference sequence). CDR3 protein: CASSFAGETEAFF.

The chain links TRBV2 to TRBJ2-4; TCRdb names TRBD1, which stays unverified in the absence of DNA. The CDR3 totals 16 residues. Germline CDR1 is SNHLY and CDR2 is FYNNEI. CDR3 sequence reads: CASSDPTGREGNIQYF.

The V call is TRBV5-1, the J call TRBJ2-1; TCRdb indicates TRBD1, and absent DNA this call remains unverified. Germline V gene lookup returns CDR1 SGHRS and CDR2 YFSETQ. The length of the CDR3 is 13 residues. CDR3 in amino acids: CASAVRGEGEQFF.

The rearrangement links TRBV11-2 to TRBJ2-3; checking the TCRdb D call of TRBD2 is not possible without DNA. Germline assignment: CDR1 SGHAT and CDR2 FQNNGV. The length of the CDR3 is 15 residues. CDR3 protein: CASSLEGLLTDTQYF.

This sequence joins TRBV27 and TRBJ1-1. The CDR3 covers 11 residues. In germline, CDR1 is MNHEY, CDR2 SMNVEV (reference sequence). The CDR3 spells CASSFGAEAFF.

The gene calls are TRBV27 and TRBJ2-1; the D call of TRBD1 rests on TCRdb alone, since no DNA is present to check it. The CDR3 extends over 16 amino acids. CDR1 is MNHEY, CDR2 SMNVEV, per germline (reference sequence). CDR3 loop: CASRDLQGPSYNEQFF.

The V call is TRBV11-2, the J call TRBJ2-1; TCRdb lists TRBD2, though no DNA is available to test this call. CDR3 length: 15 residues. Germline loops: CDR1 SGHAT, CDR2 FQNNGV. This chain's CDR3 is CASSDLSGGINEQFF.

The chain couples TRBV12-3 or TRBV12-4 to TRBJ2-5; the D call of TRBD2 rests on TCRdb alone, since no DNA is present to check it. This CDR3 comprises 20 residues. The CDR3 reads CASSPGLAGGYAGQQETQYF.

The V and J genes are TRBV28 and TRBJ2-7; lacking DNA, the TRBD2 call made by TCRdb goes unchecked. The length of the CDR3 is 15 residues. Looked up from germline, CDR1 is MDHEN and CDR2 is SYDVKM. The CDR3 loop reads CASSLSAGALYEQYF.

V usage is TRBV4-1 and J usage is TRBJ2-4; TCRdb's D call, TRBD1, is unchecked because there is no DNA. This CDR3 is 17 amino acids long. Per germline, CDR1 MGHRA and CDR2 YSYEKL. The CDR3 sequence: CASSQDRGILAKNIQYF.